Below, 19 T cell receptor beta chains from the same sample are listed, as sequenced in a study of OX40 agonist ivuxolimab in advanced cancers. Using immunoSEQ multiplex PCR, the repertoire was profiled, and TCRdb retains in-frame clones only, with some absent. The sample contains 60,000 to 100,000 clones, more than 75% of which appear only once. Sample: CD4+ or CD8+ T cells sorted from blood, taken in a trial of the OX40 agonist ivuxolimab. Every receptor here comes from an adult with an advanced solid tumor such as melanoma, head and neck, liver or kidney cancer.

This chain connects TRBV2 to TRBJ2-2; 8 bases are shared with TRBD1. CDR1 and CDR2 (germline): SNHLY, FYNNEI. Trimming removed 8 bases from V and 6 bases from J; junction bases left unmatched: 8. The CDR3 spans 14 residues. In DNA form, the CDR3 reads TGTGCCAGCCATTCGGGACAGGTCGCCGGGGAGCTGTTTTTT. This sequence encodes CASHSGQVAGELFF.

This clone has a single count. The chain carries TRBV5-1 and TRBJ2-1; tentatively, D is TRBD2 (6 bases). The germline gives CDR1 SGHRS, CDR2 YFSETQ. V lost 4 bases and J lost 5, with 13 bases in between. The CDR3 extends over 14 amino acids. Written as DNA, the CDR3 is TGCGCCAGCAGCCAGATAATAGCGGACAATGAGCAGTTCTTC. Protein product: CASSQIIADNEQFF.

The rearrangement uses TRBV10-3 and TRBJ2-7; D tentatively fits TRBD1 or TRBD2 (5 bases each). Germline values: CDR1 ENHRY, CDR2 SYGVKD. This CDR3 has 13 residues. V gave up 10 bases and J gave up 0 bases, with 13 bases separating them. The CDR3 DNA reads TGTGCCACACGGGACGGTGTCTCCTACGAGCAGTACTTC. Amino acids: CATRDGVSYEQYF.

Written as DNA, the CDR3 is TGCGCCAGCAGCTCGTCCAGCTCTGGAAACACCATATATTTT. Protein product: CASSSSSSGNTIYF. The genes are TRBV5-1 and TRBJ1-3, with no clear D. This CDR3 is built from 14 residues. Germline loops: CDR1 SGHRS, CDR2 YFSETQ. Trimming shortened V by 3 bases and J by 0 bases, and 7 bases separated the two germline ends.

This chain joins TRBV6-1 and TRBJ1-3; D may be TRBD1 (5 bases). Germline V gene data show CDR1 as MNHNS and CDR2 as SASEGT. The V end lost 8 bases, the J end lost 2 bases, and 13 bases lay between the germline ends. The CDR3 is 14 residues long. The CDR3 spells CASGSQGTGNTIYF. The CDR3 bases are TGTGCCAGCGGATCCCAGGGAACTGGAAACACCATATATTTT.

This CDR3 reads CASSLDRVSVYEQYF. In DNA form, the CDR3 reads TGTGCCAGCAGTTTAGACAGGGTGTCGGTCTACGAGCAGTACTTC. V usage is TRBV28 and J usage is TRBJ2-7, with 7 bases that match TRBD1. Germline V gene data show CDR1 as MDHEN and CDR2 as SYDVKM. Trimming cost V 2 bases and J 3 bases; bases outside gene matches: 7. The CDR3 spans 15 residues.

The chain combines TRBV9 with TRBJ2-7; maybe TRBD1 (7 bases). Per the germline V gene, CDR1 is SGDLS and CDR2 is YYNGEE. Trimming took 0 bases from V and 4 from J, leaving 20 bases between them. The CDR3 is made up of 17 amino acids. The CDR3 loop is CASSVGGTDSRAYEQYF. CDR3 coding DNA: TGTGCCAGCAGCGTAGGCGGGACAGACTCCCGCGCTTACGAGCAGTACTTC.

The chain uses TRBV29-1 and TRBJ2-5; D is undetermined. CDR1 SQVTM and CDR2 ANQGSEA come from the germline V gene. V was pared by 7 bases and J by 2 bases, with 14 bases between. This CDR3 has 13 residues. The CDR3 loop reads CSANLRVQETQYF. CDR3 DNA sequence: TGCAGCGCCAACCTTAGGGTTCAAGAGACCCAGTACTTC.

The chain has TRBV13 and TRBJ2-7; 10 bases line up with TRBD2. Germline lookup yields CDR1 PRHDT and CDR2 FYEKMQ (reference sequence). V gave up 1 base and J gave up 6 bases; unmatched junction bases: 15. The length of the CDR3 is 18 residues. The CDR3 coding sequence is TGTGCCAGCAGCTTAGTTTCGGGGGCGACTAGCGGGTCTGGCGAGCAGTACTTC. It yields the protein CASSLVSGATSGSGEQYF.

To note about this clone: Germline is not matched at one junction end, which may reflect a read error. Other DNA sequences within the sample encode an identical CDR3. The chain carries TRBV25-1 and TRBJ1-5; D is unclear. The germline gives CDR1 MGHDK, CDR2 SYGVNS. This CDR3 region has 14 residues. DNA for the CDR3: TGCGCCAGCAGTGGTCCACAGCGACATCAGCCCCAGCATTTT. Translation gives CASSGPQRHQPQHF.

This sequence joins TRBV4-3 and TRBJ2-1, with TRBD2 as a possible D gene (6 bases). Germline loops: CDR1 LGHNA, CDR2 YSLEER. The V end was cut by 0 bases, the J end by 0 bases, with 15 bases between. The CDR3 covers 18 residues. CDR3 residues: CASSQDLGGESSYNEQFF. The CDR3 DNA is TGCGCCAGCAGCCAAGATTTGGGCGGGGAAAGCTCCTACAATGAGCAGTTCTTC.

J is TRBJ2-5 and V is TRBV18; tentative D call: TRBD1 (5 bases). Between the trimmed V and J ends, which lost 2 bases and 5 bases, there was a span of 9 bases. From germline, CDR1 is KGHSH and CDR2 LQKENI. The CDR3 contains 13 residues. The CDR3 loop reads CASSPGAKETQYF. CDR3 sequence (DNA): TGTGCCAGCTCACCAGGGGCTAAGGAGACCCAGTACTTC.

The CDR3, as DNA: TGTGCCAGCAGCCCGGGACTAGCGGGAGCCGAGCAGTACTTC. Its translation: CASSPGLAGAEQYF. The chain is built from TRBV2 and TRBJ2-7; 14 bases align to TRBD2. Trimming cost V 6 bases and J 6 bases; bases outside gene matches: 4. Germline V lookup: CDR1 SNHLY, CDR2 FYNNEI. This CDR3 is built from 14 residues.

The chain uses TRBV21-1 and TRBJ2-7; the table's D call, TRBD2, has no DNA check behind it. TRBV21-1 is tagged as a pseudogene. There are 16 residues in the CDR3. CDR3 sequence (DNA): TGTGCCAGCATTCCACTGGGACTTTCTCCTCGCTACGAGCAGTACTTC. It encodes CASIPLGLSPRYEQYF.

This rearrangement joins TRBV10-3 to TRBJ2-5; D not resolved. CDR1 ENHRY and CDR2 SYGVKD come from the germline V gene. The CDR3 totals 13 residues. V dropped 3 bases and J dropped 1 base, with 6 bases sitting between them. The CDR3 sequence is CAISEGSQETQYF. CDR3 DNA: TGTGCCATCAGTGAAGGGTCCCAAGAGACCCAGTACTTC.

This chain links TRBV5-1 with TRBJ2-1; maybe TRBD1 (6 bases). Germline V gene sequence: CDR1 SGHRS, CDR2 YFSETQ. The length of the CDR3 is 12 residues. V lost 1 base and J lost 7, with 6 bases in between. CDR3 nucleotides: TGCGCCAGCAGCTTGCAGGGGAATGAGCAGTTCTTC. It translates to CASSLQGNEQFF.

This clone came up a few times. J is TRBJ1-1 and V is TRBV5-5, with D unclear. The CDR3 is 15 residues long. Between the trimmed V and J ends, which lost 3 bases and 6 bases, there was a span of 18 bases. CDR1 SGHKS and CDR2 YYEKEE come from the germline V gene (reference sequence). The CDR3 region has the DNA TGTGCCAGCAGCTCCGACACTCCTCTTACCTCTGAAGCTTTCTTT. Amino acids: CASSSDTPLTSEAFF. Full variable domain (rest looked up from reference TRBV5-5 and TRBJ1-1): DAGVTQSPTHLIKTRGQQVTLRCSPISGHKSVSWYQQVLGQGPQFIFQYYEKEERGRGNFPDRFSARQFPNYSSELNVNALLLGDSALYLCASSSDTPLTSEAFFGQGTRLTVV.

The chain employs TRBV18 and TRBJ2-1, with 10 bases aligning to TRBD1. The germline gives CDR1 KGHSH, CDR2 LQKENI. With V trimmed by 4 bases and J by 4 bases, 7 bases remained unmatched. The CDR3 has 16 residues. For the CDR3, the DNA is TGTGCCAGCTCACGCGGCGGGACAGGGGAGTACAATGAGCAGTTCTTC. Protein: CASSRGGTGEYNEQFF.

This clone was recorded once. The J gene is TRBJ2-5, the V gene TRBV5-6, with no clear D. The germline gives CDR1 SGHDT, CDR2 YYEEEE. The V and J ends lost 0 bases and 11 bases respectively, with 11 bases between them. The CDR3 totals 12 residues. For the CDR3, the DNA is TGTGCCAGCAGCTTGGCCAACAGTAAGCAGTACTTC. Translating gives CASSLANSKQYF.